A single sample gave rise to the 10 T cell receptor beta chains below, sequenced in a study of T-cell memory formation after mild COVID-19. In TCRdb, the 5' RACE reads were re-called with MiXCR into one record per CDR3 protein. The sample records about 350,000 distinct CDR3 sequences, 20% to 25% being singletons. Sequenced sample: PBMCs or a T cell subset sorted from them (not recorded which). These receptor sequences come from a man younger than 30 who had mild COVID-19 (a few samples of this study predate the infection). Cell type and time point are not known.

The chain employs TRBV5-1 and TRBJ1-4, with 8 bases aligning to TRBD1. Looked up from germline, CDR1 is SGHRS and CDR2 is YFSETQ. The V and J ends lost 0 bases and 7 bases, in that order; junction bases with no gene match: 5. The length of the CDR3 is 15 residues. This CDR3 reads CASSLEGQGAEKLFF. CDR3 bases: TGCGCCAGCAGCTTGGAAGGTCAGGGGGCTGAAAAACTGTTTTTT.

This clonotype has just a few counts. The chain uses TRBV29-1 and TRBJ2-3; D remains unclear. Germline values: CDR1 SQVTM, CDR2 ANQGSEA. The V end lost 7 bases, the J end lost 0 bases, and 20 bases lay between the germline ends. This CDR3 contains 16 residues. The CDR3 loop is CSAWAASRVSTDTQYF. CDR3 nucleotides: TGCAGCGCCTGGGCAGCCTCCAGAGTAAGCACAGATACGCAGTATTTT.

This clonotype has more than one count but fewer than ten. CDR3 region: CASSLSRDRDEQFF. The CDR3 region has the DNA TGTGCCAGCAGCTTATCCCGTGATCGCGATGAGCAGTTCTTC. V usage is TRBV7-3 and J usage is TRBJ2-1; D is unresolved. CDR3 length equals 14 residues. Germline V gene sequence: CDR1 SGHTA, CDR2 FQGTGA. The ends were cut back, 2 bases at V and 8 bases at J, with 13 bases in the middle. The complete variable domain, with remaining parts taken from reference TRBV7-3 and TRBJ2-1, reads GAGVSQTPSNKVTEKGKYVELRCDPISGHTALYWYRQSLGQGPEFLIYFQGTGAADDSGLPNDRFFAVRPEGSVSTLKIQRTERGDSAVYLCASSLSRDRDEQFFGPGTRLTVL.

This clonotype came up a few times. The chain is built from TRBV7-8 and TRBJ1-5, with unresolved D. V lost 0 bases and J 2 bases, leaving 11 bases between the germline ends. The CDR3 has 16 residues. Germline CDR1 and CDR2: SGHVS and FQNEAQ. The CDR3 sequence: CASSLAGVIGNQPQHF. CDR3 bases: TGTGCCAGCAGCTTAGCCGGCGTAATAGGCAATCAGCCCCAGCATTTT. The full variable domain, its missing parts supplied by reference TRBV7-8 and TRBJ1-5, is GAGVSQSPRYKVAKRGQDVALRCDPISGHVSLFWYQQALGQGPEFLTYFQNEAQLDKSGLPSDRFFAERPEGSVSTLKIQRTQQEDSAVYLCASSLAGVIGNQPQHFGDGTRLSIL.

This clonotype turned up a few times. This chain links TRBV12-3 or TRBV12-4 with TRBJ2-5, with 14 nucleotides matching TRBD2. The CDR3 sequence is 15 residues long. V dropped 5 bases and J dropped 5; count of bases not matched to a gene: 4. CDR3 residues: CASSGTSGGGETQYF. The CDR3 bases are TGTGCCAGCAGTGGGACTAGCGGGGGAGGTGAGACCCAGTACTTC.

This clonotype was seen repeatedly, ten times or more. The J gene is TRBJ1-1, the V gene TRBV5-1, with 8 bases matching TRBD1. Germline-derived CDR1 and CDR2 are SGHRS and YFSETQ. The CDR3 extends over 15 amino acids. V was clipped by 0 bases and J by 6 bases; unmatched bases: 7. CDR3 residues: CASSLVTGDVAEAFF. The CDR3 DNA is TGCGCCAGCAGCTTGGTGACAGGGGATGTCGCTGAAGCTTTCTTT.

This clonotype was picked up a small number of times. CDR3 amino acids: CASSLDSAGSVRELFF. In DNA, the CDR3 is TGCGCCAGCAGCTTGGACTCAGCGGGGAGCGTTAGGGAGCTGTTTTTT. The chain recombines TRBV5-1 with TRBJ2-2; TRBD2 matches at 7 bases. J gave up 9 bases and V 0 bases, and 11 bases lay outside the gene matches. Germline V gene data show CDR1 as SGHRS and CDR2 as YFSETQ. The CDR3 has 16 amino acids.

This chain joins TRBV12-3 or TRBV12-4 and TRBJ2-3; 9 nucleotides align to TRBD1. The CDR3 consists of 16 residues. V lost 5 bases to trimming and J lost 4 bases; unmatched junction nucleotides: 10. The CDR3 region is CASSAPRTGAPDTQYF. The CDR3 nucleotides are TGTGCCAGCAGTGCCCCCCGGACAGGGGCCCCAGATACGCAGTATTTT.

This clonotype was seen more than once but under ten times. The rearrangement links TRBV6-5 to TRBJ2-3, with D unclear. Germline values: CDR1 MNHEY, CDR2 SVGAGI. Deletions cut 6 bases from V and 1 base from J, with 8 bases between. The CDR3 has 13 residues. The CDR3 is CASRVPGTDTQYF. CDR3 in DNA: TGTGCCAGCAGAGTACCGGGCACAGATACGCAGTATTTT.

This clonotype has a handful of counts. The chain joins TRBV5-4 to TRBJ1-1; D possibly corresponds to TRBD1 (5 bases). This CDR3 contains 14 residues. Trimming took off 0 bases at V and 4 bases at J, with 10 bases between the two ends. Germline V CDR1 and CDR2: SGHNT, YYREEE (reference sequence). The CDR3 sequence: CASSLAIGGTEAFF. The CDR3 DNA sequence: TGTGCCAGCAGCTTGGCCATTGGGGGCACTGAAGCTTTCTTT.